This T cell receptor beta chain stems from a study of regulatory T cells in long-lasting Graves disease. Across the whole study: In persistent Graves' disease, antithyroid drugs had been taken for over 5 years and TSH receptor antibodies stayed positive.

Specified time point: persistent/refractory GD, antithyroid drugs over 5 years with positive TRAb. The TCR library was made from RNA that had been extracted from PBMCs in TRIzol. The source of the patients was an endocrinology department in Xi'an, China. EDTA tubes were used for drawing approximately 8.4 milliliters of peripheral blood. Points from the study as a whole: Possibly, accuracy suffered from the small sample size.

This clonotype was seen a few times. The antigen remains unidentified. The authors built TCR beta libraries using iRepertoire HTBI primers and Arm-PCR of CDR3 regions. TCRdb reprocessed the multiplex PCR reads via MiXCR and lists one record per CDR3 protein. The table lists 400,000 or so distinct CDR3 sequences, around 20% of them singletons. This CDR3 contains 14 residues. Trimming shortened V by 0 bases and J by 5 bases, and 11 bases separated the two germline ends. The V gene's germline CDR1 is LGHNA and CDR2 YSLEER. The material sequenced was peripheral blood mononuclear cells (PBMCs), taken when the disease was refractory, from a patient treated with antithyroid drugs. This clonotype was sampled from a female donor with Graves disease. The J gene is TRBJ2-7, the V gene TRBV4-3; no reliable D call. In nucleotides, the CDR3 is TGCGCCAGCAGCCAAGAACGCGGCGGCCACGAGCAGTACTTC. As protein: CASSQERGGHEQYF.